A single sample gave rise to the 7 T cell receptor beta chains below, sequenced in a study of T cell repertoires in cytomegalovirus infection. MiXCR, applied by TCRdb to the reads, yields one record per CDR3 protein. The sample carries more than 500,000 distinct CDR3 sequences, approximately 15% recorded once. The sample taken for sequencing was CD8+ T cells from PBMCs. Source of these receptors: a human donor in good health (CMV status not recorded). Some clones in this sample may be carry-over from other donors' samples.

On this clonotype itself: Being one base from a much bigger clone, this may be a read error. The chain joins TRBV7-2 to TRBJ2-7; D call uncertain. The CDR3 extends over 12 amino acids. V dropped 1 base and J dropped 5 bases, with 6 bases sitting between them. The germline V gene encodes CDR1 SGHTA and CDR2 FQGNSA. The CDR3 protein is CASSLGCHEQYF. CDR3 DNA sequence: TGTGCCAGCAGCTTAGGGTGCCACGAGCAGTACTTC.

The rearrangement uses TRBV10-3 and TRBJ1-2; D is possibly TRBD1 (5 bases). The CDR3 covers 14 residues. The germline V gene has CDR1 ENHRY and CDR2 SYGVKD. Trimming removed 3 bases from V and 2 bases from J, with 10 bases in between. CDR3 bases: TGTGCCATCAGTGATCCGGGACGGAACTATGGCTACACCTTC. This sequence encodes CAISDPGRNYGYTF.

There are a few counts of this clonotype. The rearrangement joins TRBV20-1 to TRBJ2-7; 7 bases fit TRBD1. From germline, CDR1 is DFQATT and CDR2 SNEGSKA (reference sequence). The CDR3 has 17 amino acids. Trimming took 2 bases from V and 6 from J; bases not matched to a gene: 19. The CDR3 sequence is CSARRLGGVIGRGEQYF. CDR3 DNA sequence: TGCAGTGCTAGACGCTTAGGGGGCGTCATAGGAAGGGGCGAGCAGTACTTC.

This clonotype appeared many times. The chain combines TRBV7-9 with TRBJ2-7; D is unclear. Deletions cut 2 bases from V and 2 bases from J, with 7 bases between. Germline CDR1 and CDR2: SEHNR and FQNEAQ (reference sequence). The CDR3 covers 13 residues. The CDR3 DNA follows: TGTGCCAGCAGCTTACCTAGGGCCTACGAGCAGTACTTC. It is translated as CASSLPRAYEQYF.

Sample share makes this clonotype large. The V and J genes are TRBV6-2 or TRBV6-3 and TRBJ1-1; D is unresolved. The CDR3 runs 14 residues. Trimming removed 4 bases at V and 1 base at J, with 10 bases between. Germline V gene lookup returns CDR1 MNHEY and CDR2 SVGEGT. CDR3 in amino acids: CASSSPEPNTEAFF. The DNA for the CDR3 is TGTGCCAGCAGTTCCCCAGAACCGAACACTGAAGCTTTCTTT.

The genes are TRBV19 and TRBJ2-1, with 9 nucleotides matching TRBD1. Germline values: CDR1 LNHDA, CDR2 SQIVND (reference sequence). The CDR3 runs to 15 residues. V dropped 3 bases and J dropped 8; count of bases not matched to a gene: 8. As DNA, the CDR3 is TGTGCCAGTAGTATTCGGGACAGGGCTAGGGATGAGCAGTTCTTC. This gives the protein CASSIRDRARDEQFF.

This clonotype was recorded at least ten times. This rearrangement joins TRBV12-5 to TRBJ1-3; D remains ambiguous. CDR1 and CDR2 (germline): LGHNT, FRNRAP. The CDR3 loop spans 14 amino acids. The V and J ends lost 2 bases and 2 bases respectively, with 7 bases between them. In nucleotides, the CDR3 is TGTGCTAGTGGTTTGTCTGGGGCTGGAAACACCATATATTTT. Its translation: CASGLSGAGNTIYF.